This T cell receptor (beta chain) was documented in a study of cytomegalovirus exposure and HLA in healthy donors. Study in general: Earlier, 100 million to 130 million unique TCR beta sequences were recovered from some 200 million T cells by an analysis.

Notes on the study in general: Later analysis found that TCR beta chains associated with HLA were more clonally expanded than other, equally common chains. A later analysis found that most CMV-associated TCR beta chains appeared HLA-restricted. Several of the most significant clusters appeared, in a later analysis, to be linked to common viral pathogens.

13 Jbeta primers and 60 Vbeta primers were used for the PCR. Assay used: immunoSEQ multiplex PCR; TCRdb lists only in-frame clones, some missing. Seen here are 100,000 to 150,000 clones, about 84% observed once, and the top ten hold approximately 1%. CDR1 is KGHSH, CDR2 LQKENI, per germline. V shed 6 bases, J shed 4 bases, and the junction held 12 bases outside the gene matches. The CDR3 is made up of 17 amino acids. This clone has only a few counts. The antigen remains undetermined. The rearrangement uses TRBV18 and TRBJ2-3, with TRBD2 matching 11 bases. Sequenced sample: PBMCs. This TCR came from a boy younger than 18 in good health and CMV-seronegative. The CDR3 region is CASSPPGLAEVSDTQYF. CDR3 DNA: TGTGCCAGCTCTCCGCCGGGACTAGCGGAGGTATCAGATACGCAGTATTTT.